Here is one TCR beta chain with its context. Antigen unknown. The record originates from a study of cytomegalovirus exposure and HLA in healthy donors. Donors came from a validation cohort of 95 to 150 subjects, distinct from the first 666-subject cohort. From germline, CDR1 is MDHEN and CDR2 SYDVKM. The germline V and J ends were trimmed by 7 bases and 4 bases, with 10 bases remaining between them. The CDR3 is 12 amino acids. Points from the study as a whole: Subsequent analysis of the 120 or so validation repertoires found a tendency for first-cohort TCR clusters to co-occur. The authors listed 180 or so TCR beta chains as cytomegalovirus-associated. Cytomegalovirus status, reportedly, was diagnosed with high specificity and sensitivity by the classifier.

TCRdb's copy holds only in-frame clones and misses some; the assay was immunoSEQ multiplex PCR. The sample includes 110,000 to 150,000 clones, 80% to 90% of them seen just once. This receptor was obtained from a man between 18 and 35 years old in good health and CMV-seronegative. The sequencing sample was made of PBMCs. This sequence joins TRBV28 and TRBJ1-2; D is uncertain. For the CDR3, the DNA is TGTGCCAGCAAACTAGGGTTCTATGGCTACACCTTC. It translates to CASKLGFYGYTF.